This TCR beta chain comes out of a study of identical twins (dated by TCRdb to between 2015 and 2016). As for the study more broadly: The study deep-sequenced TCR alpha and beta repertoires from monozygotic twins, unrelated adults of various ages and cord blood to test whether fetal clonotypes persist. Replicate twin experiments were performed at different times using different library preparation protocols to rule out contamination. General study outcomes and caveats: In monozygotic twins, out-of-frame TCR alpha sharing was systematically underestimated by recombination models, although the models agreed with sharing between unrelated individuals. Compared with coincidental sharing between unrelated individuals, an excess of low generation-probability sequences was observed among out-of-frame TCR alpha sequences shared between twins. Zero-insertion analyses could be partly confounded by invariant T cells such as MAIT and iNKT, though diverse VJ usage argued against such confounding for most clonotypes. Because the same donors could not be followed over many years, conclusions were based on cross-sectional statistical analysis. Excess twin sharing in beta out-of-frame sequences was weaker because fewer shared sequences lowered the signal-to-noise ratio. Abundant cord blood beta clonotypes carried fewer insertions; young adult naive repertoires showed a weaker similar trend, while memory repertoires showed none.

This clonotype was recorded a few times. No cognate antigen has been identified for it. One base away there is no much larger clone; base qualities are not given. Receptor amplification or capture employed 5' RACE. TCRdb lists the instrument as Illumina HiSeq 2000. A universal primer binding site was introduced by template switching, and a unique molecular identifier was present in the final cDNA, enabling accurate counting of TCR cDNA molecules. First-strand cDNA for TCR alpha and beta chains was synthesized from specific primers in the conserved constant-segment region. To control for contamination, every cDNA library carried two barcodes: a SMART-Mk sample barcode plus Illumina barcodes. Two successive PCR steps introduced TruSeq adapter sequences along with Illumina sample barcodes. Sequencing of the TCR alpha and beta cDNA libraries was done on the Illumina HiSeq platform using custom primers. Regarding the original processing steps: MiGEC processed the raw reads to extract unique molecular identifiers, while MiXCR was used to determine the CDR3 positions. For each individual, recombination models were inferred using an EM algorithm with the repgenHMM and IGoR tools. The tcR package in R was used for shared clonotype analysis, with sharing normalized by the product of cloneset sizes. To study raw recombination free of thymic and clonal selection effects, out-of-frame nonproductive sequences were analyzed. Using fastp trimming at Q25 and MiXCR clonotype assembly, TCRdb reanalyzed the public sequencing data and kept in-frame beta chains. For every CDR3 protein sequence, its rows merge into one entry that carries the most common genes and DNA. The V and J calls and clone size come from TCRdb's table, not from the authors' own analysis. The sample table holds about 430,000 distinct CDR3 sequences, of which approximately 17% were seen once. Together, the top ten hold roughly an eighth of the sample.

Every donor was a healthy Caucasian. Three unrelated non-twin adults were additionally sequenced: a male aged 18 to 29, a male aged 50 to 60 and a female aged 50 to 60. Using Miltenyi CD45RO+ enrichment and human naive T-cell isolation kits, memory (CD45RO+) and naive T cells were isolated from PBMC. Trimming takes 5 bases from V and 3 bases from J, and the germline ends sit 16 bases apart. The CDR3 contains 15 residues, cysteine and phenylalanine counted. CDR3 DNA is the only sequence kept; it has 45 bases, read in frame from the first base. CDR1 and CDR2, per the germline V gene (reference sequence), are MNHEY and SMNVEV.

The chain is made from TRBV27 and TRBJ2-5, with the D segment possibly TRBD1 or TRBD2, each aligning over 5 bases. The sequence derives from a man in his forties or fifties in good health. The source material was naive T cells sorted from blood. The cell subset or site label, as the study defines it: cells isolated with a human naive T-cell isolation kit. The base sequence is TGTGCCAGCAGTCCTAATCTCGGGACGGAAGAGACCCAGTACTTC. It encodes CASSPNLGTEETQYF.